This paragraph reports one T cell receptor (beta chain). What it recognizes is unknown. This specimen comes from a study of shared clonotypes between healthy human individuals. Study-level findings and limits: Only blood was sampled, and tissue TCR repertoires likely differ from blood ones. Against clonotypes common to all four donors, non-shared ones had lower generation probabilities. Read depth was anticipated to influence clonotype sharing among donors.

TCRdb's table, derived via immunoSEQ multiplex PCR, lists solely in-frame clones and lacks some. The sample consists of about 580,000 clones, about 98% of them appearing once. CD8 cells regarded as naive lacked CD45RO, were positively chosen for CCR7, and omitted terminally differentiated effector memory CD45RA+ cells. Germline CDR1 MNHEY, CDR2 SMNVEV (reference sequence). V dropped 5 bases and J dropped 8; count of bases not matched to a gene: 10. The CDR3 contains 15 residues. Sequencing input: naive CD8+ T cells sorted from blood. This receptor was taken from a man aged 25 to 40 in good health. This chain joins TRBV27 and TRBJ2-1, with 9 bases identical to TRBD2. Here the CDR3 DNA reads TGTGCCAGCAGTAACGATGCGGGAGGGCGTGATGAGCAGTTCTTC. It specifies CASSNDAGGRDEQFF.